This T cell receptor (beta chain) was profiled in a study of blood T cell repertoires in COVID-19. Germline-derived CDR1 and CDR2 are MNHEY and SMNVEV (reference sequence). The CDR3 consists of 11 residues. V lost 4 bases, J lost 4 bases, and 5 bases lay in between. Profiling relied on immunoSEQ multiplex PCR, and the TCRdb table lists in-frame clones only, not all of them. The table has approximately 110,000 clones, around 85% seen once. The sample taken for sequencing was peripheral blood. The source is an elderly woman with COVID-19, enrolled during active disease. The rearrangement joins TRBV27 to TRBJ2-7; D is uncertain. CDR3 DNA: TGTGCCAGCAGTTCCGGGTACGAGCAGTACTTC. Its protein product is CASSSGYEQYF.